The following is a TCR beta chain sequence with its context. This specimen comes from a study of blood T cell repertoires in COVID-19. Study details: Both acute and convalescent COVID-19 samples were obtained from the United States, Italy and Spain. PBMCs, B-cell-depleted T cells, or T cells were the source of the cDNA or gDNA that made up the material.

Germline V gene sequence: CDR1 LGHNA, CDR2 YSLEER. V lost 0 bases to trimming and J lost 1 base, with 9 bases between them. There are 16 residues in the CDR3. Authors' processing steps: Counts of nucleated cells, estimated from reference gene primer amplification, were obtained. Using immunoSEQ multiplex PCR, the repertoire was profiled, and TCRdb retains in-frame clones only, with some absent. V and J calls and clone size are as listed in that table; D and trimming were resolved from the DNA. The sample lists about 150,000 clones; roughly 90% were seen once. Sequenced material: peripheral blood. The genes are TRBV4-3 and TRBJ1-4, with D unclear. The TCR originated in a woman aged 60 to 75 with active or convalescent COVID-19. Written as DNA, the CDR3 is TGCGCCAGCAGCCAAGATCGGTTAAGAACTAATGAAAAACTGTTTTTT. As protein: CASSQDRLRTNEKLFF.